This entry features one T cell receptor beta chain sequence. V was cut by 3 bases and J by 2 bases, with 10 bases left in between. The CDR3 is 14 amino acids. Germline CDR1 SGHRS, CDR2 YFSETQ. This table comes from immunoSEQ multiplex PCR, and its TCRdb copy is limited to in-frame clones, with some not included. This table holds hundreds of thousands of clones, 92% found once. These data are taken from a study of blood T cell repertoires in COVID-19. The sequenced sample consisted of peripheral blood. The origin of this receptor is a man aged 60 to 69 with COVID-19, enrolled during active disease. This sequence joins TRBV5-1 and TRBJ2-3; D unclear. In DNA form, the CDR3 reads TGCGCCAGCAGCTCCGCCCAGATCACAGATACGCAGTATTTT. Its protein is CASSSAQITDTQYF.